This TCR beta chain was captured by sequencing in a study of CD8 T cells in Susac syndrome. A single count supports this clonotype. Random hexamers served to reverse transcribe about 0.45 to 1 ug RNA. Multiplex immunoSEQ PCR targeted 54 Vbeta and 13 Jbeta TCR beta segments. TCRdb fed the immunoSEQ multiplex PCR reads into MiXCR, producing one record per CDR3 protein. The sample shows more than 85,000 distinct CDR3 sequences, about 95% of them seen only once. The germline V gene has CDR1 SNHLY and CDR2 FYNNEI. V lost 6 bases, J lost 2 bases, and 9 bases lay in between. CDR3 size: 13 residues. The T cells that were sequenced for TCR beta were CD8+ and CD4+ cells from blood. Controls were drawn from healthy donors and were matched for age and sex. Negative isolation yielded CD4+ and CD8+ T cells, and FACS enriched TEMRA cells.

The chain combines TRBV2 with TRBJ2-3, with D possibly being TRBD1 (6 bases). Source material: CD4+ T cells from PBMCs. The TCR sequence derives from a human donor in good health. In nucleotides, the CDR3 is TGTGCCAGCAGACAGGGTGCCACAGATACGCAGTATTTT. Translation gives CASRQGATDTQYF.